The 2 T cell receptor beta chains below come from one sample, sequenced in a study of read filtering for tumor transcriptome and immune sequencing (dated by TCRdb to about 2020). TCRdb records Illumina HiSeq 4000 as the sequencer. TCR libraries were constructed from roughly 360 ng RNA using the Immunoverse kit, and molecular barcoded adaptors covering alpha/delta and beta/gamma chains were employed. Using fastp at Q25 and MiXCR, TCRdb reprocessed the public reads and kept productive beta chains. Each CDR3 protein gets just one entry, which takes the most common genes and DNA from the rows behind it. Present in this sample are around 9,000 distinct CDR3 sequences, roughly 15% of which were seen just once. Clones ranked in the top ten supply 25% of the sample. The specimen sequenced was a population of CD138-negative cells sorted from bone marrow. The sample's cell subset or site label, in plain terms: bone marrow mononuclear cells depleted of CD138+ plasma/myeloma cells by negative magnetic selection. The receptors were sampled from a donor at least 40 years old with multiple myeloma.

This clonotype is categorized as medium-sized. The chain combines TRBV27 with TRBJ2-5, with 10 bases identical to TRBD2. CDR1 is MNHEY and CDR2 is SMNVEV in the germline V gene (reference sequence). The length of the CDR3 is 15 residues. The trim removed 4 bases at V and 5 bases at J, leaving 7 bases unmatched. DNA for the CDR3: TGTGCCAGCAGTTCAGCGGGGGGGCTGGAGGAGACCCAGTACTTC. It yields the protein CASSSAGGLEETQYF.

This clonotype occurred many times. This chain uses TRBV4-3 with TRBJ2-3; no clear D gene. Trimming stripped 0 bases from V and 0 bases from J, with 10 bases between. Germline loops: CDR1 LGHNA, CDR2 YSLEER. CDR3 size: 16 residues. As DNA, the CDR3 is TGCGCCAGCAGCCAAGATTATACCTTTAGCACAGATACGCAGTATTTT. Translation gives CASSQDYTFSTDTQYF.